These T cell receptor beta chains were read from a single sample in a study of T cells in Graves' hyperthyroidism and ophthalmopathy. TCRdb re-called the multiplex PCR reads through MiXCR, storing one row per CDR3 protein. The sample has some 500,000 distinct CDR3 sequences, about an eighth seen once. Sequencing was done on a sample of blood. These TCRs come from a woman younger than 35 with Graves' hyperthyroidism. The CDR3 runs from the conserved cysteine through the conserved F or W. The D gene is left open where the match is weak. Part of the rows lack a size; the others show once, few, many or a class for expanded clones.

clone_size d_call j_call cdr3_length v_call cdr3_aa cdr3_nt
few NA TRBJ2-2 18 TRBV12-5 CASGFLARPRRDTGELFF TGTGCTAGTGGTTTTCTTGCCCGCCCTAGGAGGGACACCGGGGAGCTGTTTTTT
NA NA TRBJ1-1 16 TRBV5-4 CASSSSRGRVETEAFF TGTGCCAGCAGCTCCTCGAGGGGGAGGGTTGAGACTGAAGCTTTCTTT
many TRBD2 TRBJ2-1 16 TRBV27 CASSLLGTSGNNEQFF TGTGCCAGCAGTTTATTGGGGACTAGCGGAAACAATGAGCAGTTCTTC
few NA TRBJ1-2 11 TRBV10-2 CASSEGSGYTF TGCGCCAGCAGTGAAGGGAGTGGCTACACCTTC
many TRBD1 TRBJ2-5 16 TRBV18 CASSTLGTGGLETQYF TGTGCCAGCTCGACGCTCGGGACAGGGGGCTTGGAGACCCAGTACTTC
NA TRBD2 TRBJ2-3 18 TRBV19 CASSTTGTSGRGTDTQYF TGTGCCAGTAGCACAACCGGGACTAGCGGGAGAGGGACAGATACGCAGTATTTT
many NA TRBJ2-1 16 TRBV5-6 CASSPRSGGQYNEQFF TGTGCCAGCAGCCCCCGTTCAGGGGGGCAGTACAATGAGCAGTTCTTC
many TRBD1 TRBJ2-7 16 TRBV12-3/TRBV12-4 CASSLNLGQGFYEQYF TGTGCCAGCAGTTTAAATCTGGGACAGGGGTTCTACGAGCAGTACTTC
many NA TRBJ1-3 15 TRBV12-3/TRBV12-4 CASKDRINSGNTIYF TGTGCCAGTAAGGACAGAATTAACTCTGGAAACACCATATATTTT
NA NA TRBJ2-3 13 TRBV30 CAWSVGGPDTQYF TGTGCCTGGAGTGTCGGCGGCCCAGATACGCAGTATTTT
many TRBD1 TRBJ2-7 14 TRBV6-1 CASSSQHTGGEQYF TGTGCCAGCAGTTCCCAACATACAGGGGGCGAGCAGTACTTC
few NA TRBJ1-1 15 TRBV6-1 CASLGGLAVNTEAFF TGTGCCAGCCTTGGGGGGTTAGCGGTGAACACTGAAGCTTTCTTT
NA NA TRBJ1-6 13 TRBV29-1 CSAQDDYNSPFHF TGCAGCGCCCAAGACGATTATAATTCACCCTTCCACTTT
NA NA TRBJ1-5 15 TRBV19 CASNSKGGWNQPQHF TGTGCCAGTAATTCGAAGGGGGGCTGGAATCAGCCCCAGCATTTT
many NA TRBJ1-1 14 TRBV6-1 CASSEVWGRAEAFF TGTGCCAGCAGTGAAGTCTGGGGGCGCGCTGAAGCTTTCTTT
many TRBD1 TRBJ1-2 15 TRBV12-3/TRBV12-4 CASSTAGTANYGYTF TGTGCCAGCAGTACGGCCGGGACAGCTAACTATGGCTACACCTTC
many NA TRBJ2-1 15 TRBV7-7 CASSPIGSLSNEQFF TGTGCCAGCAGCCCGATCGGGTCTCTCTCCAATGAGCAGTTCTTC